This is a list of T cell receptor beta chains from one sample in a study of T cell changes during pregnancy in multiple sclerosis. Generated by immunoSEQ multiplex PCR, the TCRdb table keeps only in-frame clones and is missing some. The sample records 60,000 or so clones, roughly 90% being singletons. The sample here was peripheral blood, taken before pregnancy. These receptors were obtained from a female donor with multiple sclerosis, enrolled in a pregnancy study. Each CDR3 is given with its conserved first and last residue. Each record gives: clone size, J gene, D gene, V gene, CDR3 protein, CDR3 DNA. A D gene is named only where the DNA matches it firmly. Size values are once, few and many counts, or a class for expanded clones, and some rows have none.

once,TRBJ2-5,TRBD2,TRBV7-9,CASSLLAGDRETQYF,TGTGCCAGCAGCCTACTAGCGGGGGATCGAGAGACCCAGTACTTC
NA,TRBJ2-1,TRBD1,TRBV6-6,CASSRRGQSDNEQFF,TGTGCCAGCAGTCGACGGGGACAGTCAGACAATGAGCAGTTCTTC
NA,TRBJ1-6,NA,TRBV25-1,CASAEMNNSPLHF,TGTGCCAGCGCAGAAATGAATAATTCACCCCTCCACTTT
NA,TRBJ2-2,NA,TRBV11-3,CASSSTGSRELFF,TGTGCCAGCAGCTCCACAGGGTCCCGGGAGCTGTTTTTT
NA,TRBJ1-5,TRBD1,TRBV4-1,CASSQGSDRALRYSNQPQHF,TGCGCCAGCAGCCAAGGTTCGGACAGGGCGCTTAGATATAGCAATCAGCCCCAGCATTTT
NA,TRBJ2-2,NA,TRBV18,CASSVLEAGELFF,TGTGCCAGCTCAGTTCTGGAGGCCGGGGAGCTGTTTTTT
NA,TRBJ1-2,NA,TRBV7-3,CASSRGGPSNYGYTF,TGTGCCAGCAGCAGGGGTGGTCCGAGCAACTATGGCTACACCTTC
NA,TRBJ2-2,TRBD2,TRBV25-1,CASSDPRLAGESTGELFF,TGTGCCAGCAGTGATCCACGACTAGCGGGGGAATCAACCGGGGAGCTGTTTTTT
NA,TRBJ1-1,TRBD1,TRBV19,CASTGTGFALNTEAFF,TGTGCCAGTACCGGGACAGGCTTTGCTCTGAACACTGAAGCTTTCTTT
NA,TRBJ2-4,NA,TRBV21-1,CASSKAVCGQHIQYF,TGTGCCAGCAGCAAAGCGGTTTGCGGACAACACATTCAGTACTTC
NA,TRBJ2-5,TRBD2,TRBV6-1,CASRPREGRETQYF,TGTGCCAGCAGGCCTCGGGAGGGGAGAGAGACCCAGTACTTC